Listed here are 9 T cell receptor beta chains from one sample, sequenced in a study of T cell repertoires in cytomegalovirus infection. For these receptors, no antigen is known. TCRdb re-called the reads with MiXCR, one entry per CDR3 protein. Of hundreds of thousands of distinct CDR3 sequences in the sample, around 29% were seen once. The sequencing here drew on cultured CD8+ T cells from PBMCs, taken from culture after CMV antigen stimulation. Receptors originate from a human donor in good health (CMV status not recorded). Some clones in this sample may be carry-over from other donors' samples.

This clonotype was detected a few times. This CDR3 reads CATSGGSPLHF. CDR3 nucleotide sequence: TGTGCCACATCCGGAGGCTCACCCCTCCACTTT. This chain joins TRBV27 and TRBJ1-6; D gene ambiguous. The CDR3 contains 11 residues. Between the trimmed V and J ends, which lost 10 bases and 10 bases, there was a span of 11 bases. Germline V gene data show CDR1 as MNHEY and CDR2 as SMNVEV (reference sequence).

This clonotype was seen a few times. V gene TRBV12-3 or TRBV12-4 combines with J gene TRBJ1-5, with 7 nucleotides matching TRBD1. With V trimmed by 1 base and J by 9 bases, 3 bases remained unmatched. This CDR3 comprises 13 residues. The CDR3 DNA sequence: TGTGCCAGCAGTTTAGGACAGGGAGGGCCCCAGCATTTT. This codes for CASSLGQGGPQHF.

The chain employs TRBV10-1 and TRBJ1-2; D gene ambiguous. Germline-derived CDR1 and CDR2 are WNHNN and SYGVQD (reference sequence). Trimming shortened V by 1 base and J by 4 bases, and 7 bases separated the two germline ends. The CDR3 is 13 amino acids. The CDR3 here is CASSEFGGYGYTF. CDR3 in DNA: TGCGCCAGCAGTGAGTTTGGCGGCTATGGCTACACCTTC.

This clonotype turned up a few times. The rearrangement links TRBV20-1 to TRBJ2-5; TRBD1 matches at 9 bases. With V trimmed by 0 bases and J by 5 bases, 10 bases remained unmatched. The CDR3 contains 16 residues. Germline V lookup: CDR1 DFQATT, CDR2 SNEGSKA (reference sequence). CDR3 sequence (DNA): TGCAGTGCTAGAGATCTCGACAGGGGGGCGTGGGAGACCCAGTACTTC. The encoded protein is CSARDLDRGAWETQYF.

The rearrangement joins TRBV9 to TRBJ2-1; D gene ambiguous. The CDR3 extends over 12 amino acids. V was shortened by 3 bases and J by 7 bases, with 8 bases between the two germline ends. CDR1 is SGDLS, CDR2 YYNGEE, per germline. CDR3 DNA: TGTGCCAGCAGCGCGTACTGGAATGAGCAGTTCTTC. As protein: CASSAYWNEQFF.

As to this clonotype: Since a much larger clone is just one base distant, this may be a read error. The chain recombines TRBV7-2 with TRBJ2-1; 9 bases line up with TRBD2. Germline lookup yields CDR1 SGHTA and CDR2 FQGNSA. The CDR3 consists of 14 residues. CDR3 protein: CANSFLIAGEEQFF. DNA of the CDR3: TGTGCCAACAGCTTCCTCATAGCGGGGGAGGAGCAGTTCTTC.

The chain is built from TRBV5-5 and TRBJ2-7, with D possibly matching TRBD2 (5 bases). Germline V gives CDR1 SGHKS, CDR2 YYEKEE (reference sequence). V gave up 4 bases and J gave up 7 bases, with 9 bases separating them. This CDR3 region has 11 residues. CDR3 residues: CASSGRGEQYV. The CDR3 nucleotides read TGTGCCAGCAGCGGAAGAGGGGAGCAGTACGTC.

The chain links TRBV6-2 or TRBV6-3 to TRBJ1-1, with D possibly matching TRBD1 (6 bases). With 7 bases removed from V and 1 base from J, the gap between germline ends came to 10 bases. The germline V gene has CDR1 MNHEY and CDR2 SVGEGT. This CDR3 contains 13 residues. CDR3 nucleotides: TGTGCCAGCATACAGACAGGGAACACTGAAGCTTTCTTT. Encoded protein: CASIQTGNTEAFF.

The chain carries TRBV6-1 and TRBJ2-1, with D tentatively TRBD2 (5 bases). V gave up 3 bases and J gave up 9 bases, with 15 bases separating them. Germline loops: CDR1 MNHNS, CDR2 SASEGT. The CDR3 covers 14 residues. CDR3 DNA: TGTGCCAGCAGTGATCATGAACCCGGGATTGAGCAGTTCTTC. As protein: CASSDHEPGIEQFF.